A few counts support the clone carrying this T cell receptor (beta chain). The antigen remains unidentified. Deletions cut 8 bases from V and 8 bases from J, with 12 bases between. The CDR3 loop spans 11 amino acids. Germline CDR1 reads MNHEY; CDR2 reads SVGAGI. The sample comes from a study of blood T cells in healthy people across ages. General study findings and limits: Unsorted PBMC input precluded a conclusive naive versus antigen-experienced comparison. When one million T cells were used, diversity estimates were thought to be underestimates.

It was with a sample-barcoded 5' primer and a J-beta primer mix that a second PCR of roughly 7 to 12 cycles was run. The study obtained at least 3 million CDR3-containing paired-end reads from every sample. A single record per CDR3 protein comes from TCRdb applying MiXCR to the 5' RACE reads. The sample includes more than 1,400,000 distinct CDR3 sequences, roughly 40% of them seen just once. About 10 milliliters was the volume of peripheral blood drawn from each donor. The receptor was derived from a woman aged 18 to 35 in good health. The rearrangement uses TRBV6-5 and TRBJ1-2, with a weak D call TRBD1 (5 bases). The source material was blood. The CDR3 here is CASGGIRGYTF. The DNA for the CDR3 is TGTGCCAGCGGGGGTATTCGGGGCTACACCTTC.